This T cell receptor (beta chain) was obtained from a study of cytomegalovirus exposure and HLA in healthy donors. Turning to the study itself: The Caucasian-associated ancestry cluster contained more than 75% of the approximately 410 genotyped donors.

13 Jbeta primers and 60 Vbeta primers were used for the PCR. Produced via immunoSEQ multiplex PCR; TCRdb's table is partial and in-frame only. The table includes hundreds of thousands of clones, 70% to 80% detected once. Looked up from germline, CDR1 is MNHNY and CDR2 is SVGAGI (reference sequence). This CDR3 contains 14 residues. Trimming stripped 5 bases from V and 7 bases from J, with 14 bases between. Nominal health characterized the donors when sampled, though unrecorded immune exposures were likely. Study-wide findings and caveats: High sensitivity and specificity were reportedly achieved when the classifier diagnosed cytomegalovirus status. In an earlier analysis, most TCR beta V segments were productive about 90% or about 30% of the time.

Concerning this clone itself: Antigen specificity is unknown.

This clonotype was sampled from a middle-aged man in good health and CMV-seronegative. This chain connects TRBV6-6 to TRBJ1-4; D remains ambiguous. Sequenced: PBMCs. CDR3: CASSASRGGEKLFF. As DNA, the CDR3 is TGTGCCAGCAGTGCCTCTCGGGGAGGTGAAAAACTGTTTTTT.